Below are 5 T cell receptor beta chains sequenced from a single sample in a study of control samples from healthy donors and cancer patients. The repertoire was sequenced with immunoSEQ multiplex PCR; TCRdb's copy has only in-frame clones and lacks some. The table records approximately 150,000 clones, roughly 88% of them present only once. The sequencing input was blood. The receptor source for this set is a man aged 18 to 30 in good health.

This clone was counted between two and nine times. The chain is built from TRBV3-1 (or the pseudogene TRBV3-2) and TRBJ1-3, with 11 bases matching TRBD1. This CDR3 spans 17 amino acids. CDR1 is LGHDT, CDR2 YNNKEL, per germline (reference sequence). J lost 0 bases, V lost 4 bases, and 5 bases had no gene match. CDR3 protein: CASSPRDRGVSGNTIYF. DNA of the CDR3: TGTGCCAGCAGCCCCCGGGACAGGGGGGTCTCTGGAAACACCATATATTTT.

This sequence joins TRBV9 and TRBJ2-3; 8 bases agree with TRBD2. The V gene end was trimmed by 2 bases and the J gene end by 5 bases; junction bases not matched to a gene: 7. Germline CDR1 SGDLS, CDR2 YYNGEE. The CDR3 totals 15 residues. The CDR3 DNA reads as TGTGCCAGCAGCGTCGGACGGGGGGGGCAAGATACGCAGTATTTT. Its protein product is CASSVGRGGQDTQYF.

V usage is TRBV7-2 and J usage is TRBJ2-5; the D is unclear. The CDR3 extends over 13 amino acids. Per the germline V gene, CDR1 is SGHTA and CDR2 is FQGNSA. Trimming pared 5 bases from V and 0 bases from J, leaving 7 bases between. The DNA for the CDR3 is TGTGCCAGCAGCCCCGGCAACCAAGAGACCCAGTACTTC. Its protein product is CASSPGNQETQYF.

The chain employs TRBV7-2 and TRBJ2-7; D may match TRBD1 or TRBD2 (5 bases each). The CDR3 spans 15 residues. CDR1 is SGHTA, CDR2 FQGNSA, per germline. Trimming removed 0 bases from V and 6 bases from J, with 15 bases in between. CDR3 nucleotides: TGTGCCAGCAGCTTAGCCGGGACGCGACGAGGCGAGCAGTACTTC. This codes for CASSLAGTRRGEQYF.

This sequence joins TRBV5-1 and TRBJ2-7; D is perhaps TRBD2 (5 bases). The CDR3 covers 12 residues. Between the trimmed V and J ends, which lost 1 base and 5 bases, there was a span of 7 bases. Germline values: CDR1 SGHRS, CDR2 YFSETQ. CDR3 in DNA: TGCGCCAGCAGCTTGACCGGGGACGAGCAGTACTTC. This translates into CASSLTGDEQYF.